These 4 T cell receptor beta chains came from one sample sequenced in a study of T-cell reconstitution after alpha-beta-depleted transplantation in children. Unique molecular identifiers tagged the TCRbeta library. MiXCR was run by TCRdb on the PCR reads, yielding one entry per CDR3 protein. Here the sample spans about 500,000 distinct CDR3 sequences, around 10% being singletons. The specimen was PBMCs, mostly from graft donor cells, collected 180 days after TCRalphabeta/CD19-depleted stem cell transplant. The receptor set was obtained from a female patient between 2 and 15 years old who had a stem cell transplant for aplastic anemia, so the T cells may come from the graft donor.

The chain links TRBV12-5 to TRBJ2-3; 8 nucleotides line up with TRBD2. Unmatched junction bases numbered 8, after V lost 3 bases and J lost 3 bases. The CDR3 runs 16 residues. Germline V gene lookup returns CDR1 LGHNT and CDR2 FRNRAP. CDR3 nucleotide sequence: TGTGCTAGTGGTTTTACGGCTAGCGGGTCTACAGATACGCAGTATTTT. Protein: CASGFTASGSTDTQYF.

This clonotype showed up many times. The chain joins TRBV19 to TRBJ1-5; tentatively, D is TRBD1 (6 bases). Trimming cost V 7 bases and J 6 bases, with 19 bases left between them. CDR1 and CDR2 (germline): LNHDA, SQIVND (reference sequence). The CDR3 sequence is 15 residues long. The CDR3 region is CASISGGLGGQPQHF. The CDR3 bases are TGTGCCAGTATATCCGGGGGCCTTGGAGGTCAGCCCCAGCATTTT.

The CDR3 nucleotides read TGCGCCAGCAGCCAAGTATCGAGGCAGGGCTCTGGAAACACCATATATTTT. Protein: CASSQVSRQGSGNTIYF. This chain connects TRBV4-3 to TRBJ1-3, with D tentatively TRBD1 (5 bases). The CDR3 has 17 amino acids. V lost 1 base and J lost 0, with 13 bases in between. The V gene's germline CDR1 is LGHNA and CDR2 YSLEER.

The chain recombines TRBV20-1 with TRBJ2-3; D tentatively reads TRBD1 or TRBD2 (5 bases each). Germline values: CDR1 DFQATT, CDR2 SNEGSKA (reference sequence). V was shortened by 5 bases and J by 1 base, with 13 bases between the two germline ends. The CDR3 consists of 14 residues. The CDR3 DNA reads as TGCAGTGCTCATAGCGAAGGGGGCACAGATACGCAGTATTTT. Protein: CSAHSEGGTDTQYF.